This TCR beta chain stems from a study of blood T cell repertoires in COVID-19. Germline-derived CDR1 and CDR2 are SNHLY and FYNNEI. V was shortened by 7 bases and J by 1 base, with 10 bases between the two germline ends. CDR3 size: 14 residues. TCRdb's copy holds only in-frame clones and misses some; the assay was immunoSEQ multiplex PCR. This table has over 20,000 clones, about 88% appearing once. This chain uses TRBV2 with TRBJ2-2; D uncertain. The clonotype was recovered from a human donor in a cohort sampled during active COVID-19. The donor label of this sample is uncertain. Specimen: peripheral blood. The CDR3 protein is CASTVEQNTGELFF. For the CDR3, the DNA is TGTGCCAGCACTGTCGAGCAGAACACCGGGGAGCTGTTTTTT. Supplemented by reference TRBV2 and TRBJ2-2, the full variable domain reads EPEVTQTPSHQVTQMGQEVILRCVPISNHLYFYWYRQILGQKVEFLVSFYNNEISEKSEIFDDQFSVERPDGSNFTLKIRSTKLEDSAMYFCASTVEQNTGELFFGEGSRLTVL.